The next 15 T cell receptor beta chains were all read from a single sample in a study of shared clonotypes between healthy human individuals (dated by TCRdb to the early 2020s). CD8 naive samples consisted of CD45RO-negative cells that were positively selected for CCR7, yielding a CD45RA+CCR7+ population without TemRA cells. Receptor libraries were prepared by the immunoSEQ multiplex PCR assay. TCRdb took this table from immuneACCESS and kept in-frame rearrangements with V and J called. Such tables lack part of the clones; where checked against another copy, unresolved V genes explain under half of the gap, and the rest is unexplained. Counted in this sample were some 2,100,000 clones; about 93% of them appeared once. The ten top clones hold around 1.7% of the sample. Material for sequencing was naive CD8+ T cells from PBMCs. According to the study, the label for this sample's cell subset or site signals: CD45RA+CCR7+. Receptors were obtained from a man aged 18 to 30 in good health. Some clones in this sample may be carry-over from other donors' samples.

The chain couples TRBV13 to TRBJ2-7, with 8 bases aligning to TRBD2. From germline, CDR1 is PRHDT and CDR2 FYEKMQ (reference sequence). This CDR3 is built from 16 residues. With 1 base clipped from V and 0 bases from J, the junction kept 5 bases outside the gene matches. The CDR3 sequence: CASSLASGLNSYEQYF. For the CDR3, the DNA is TGTGCCAGCAGCTTAGCTAGCGGGTTAAACTCCTACGAGCAGTACTTC. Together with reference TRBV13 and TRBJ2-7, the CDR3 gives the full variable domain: AAGVIQSPRHLIKEKRETATLKCYPIPRHDTVYWYQQGPGQDPQFLISFYEKMQSDKGSIPDRFSAQQFSDYHSELNMSSLELGDSALYFCASSLASGLNSYEQYFGPGTRLTVT.

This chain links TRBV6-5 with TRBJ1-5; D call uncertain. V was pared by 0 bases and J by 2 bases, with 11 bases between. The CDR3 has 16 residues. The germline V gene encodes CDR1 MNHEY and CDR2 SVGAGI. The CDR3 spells CASSYSSRPGNQPQHF. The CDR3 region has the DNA TGTGCCAGCAGTTACTCGTCCAGGCCGGGCAATCAGCCCCAGCATTTT.

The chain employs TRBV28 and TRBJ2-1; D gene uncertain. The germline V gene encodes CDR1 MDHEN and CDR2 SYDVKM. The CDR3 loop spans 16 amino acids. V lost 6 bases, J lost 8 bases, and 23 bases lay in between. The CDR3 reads CASRPGPATHLDEQFF. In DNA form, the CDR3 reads TGTGCCAGCAGACCAGGACCGGCGACCCACTTGGATGAGCAGTTCTTC.

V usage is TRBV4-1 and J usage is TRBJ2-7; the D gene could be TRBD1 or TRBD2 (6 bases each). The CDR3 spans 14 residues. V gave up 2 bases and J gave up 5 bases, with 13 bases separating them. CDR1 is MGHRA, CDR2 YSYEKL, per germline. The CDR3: CASSQIGGGHEQYF. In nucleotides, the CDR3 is TGCGCCAGCAGCCAAATCGGTGGGGGGCACGAGCAGTACTTC.

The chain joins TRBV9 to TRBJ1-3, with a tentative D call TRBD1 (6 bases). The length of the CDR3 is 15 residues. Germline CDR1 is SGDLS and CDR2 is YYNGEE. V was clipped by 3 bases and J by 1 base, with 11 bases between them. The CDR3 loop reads CASSARGGSGNTIYF. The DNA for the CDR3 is TGTGCCAGCAGCGCTAGGGGGGGATCTGGAAACACCATATATTTT.

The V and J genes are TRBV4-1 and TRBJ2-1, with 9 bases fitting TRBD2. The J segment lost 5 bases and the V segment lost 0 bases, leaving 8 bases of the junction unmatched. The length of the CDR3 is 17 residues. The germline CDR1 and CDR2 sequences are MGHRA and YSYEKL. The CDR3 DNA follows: TGCGCCAGCAGCCAAGATCTACCTAGCGGGGAGGACAATGAGCAGTTCTTC. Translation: CASSQDLPSGEDNEQFF.

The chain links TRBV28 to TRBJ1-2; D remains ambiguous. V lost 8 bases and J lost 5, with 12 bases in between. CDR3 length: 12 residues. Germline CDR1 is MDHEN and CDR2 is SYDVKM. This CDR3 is CASSENPYGYTF. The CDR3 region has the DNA TGTGCCAGCTCAGAAAACCCTTATGGCTACACCTTC.

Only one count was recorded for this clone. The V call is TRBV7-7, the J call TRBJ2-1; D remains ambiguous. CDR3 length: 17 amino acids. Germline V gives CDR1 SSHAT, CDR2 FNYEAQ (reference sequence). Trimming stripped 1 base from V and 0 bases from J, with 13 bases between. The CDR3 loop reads CASSLGVHSSSYNEQFF. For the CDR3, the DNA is TGTGCCAGCAGCTTAGGGGTGCACTCGAGCTCCTACAATGAGCAGTTCTTC.

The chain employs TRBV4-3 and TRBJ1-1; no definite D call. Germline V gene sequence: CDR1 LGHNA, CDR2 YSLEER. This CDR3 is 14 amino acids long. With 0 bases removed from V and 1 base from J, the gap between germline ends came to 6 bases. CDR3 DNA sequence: TGCGCCAGCAGCCAAGATGCAGGGAACACTGAAGCTTTCTTT. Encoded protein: CASSQDAGNTEAFF.

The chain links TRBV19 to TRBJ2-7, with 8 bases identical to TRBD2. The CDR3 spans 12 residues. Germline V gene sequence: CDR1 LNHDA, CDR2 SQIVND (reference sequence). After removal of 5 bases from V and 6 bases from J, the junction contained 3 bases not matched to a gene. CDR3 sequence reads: CASSLGTSEQYF. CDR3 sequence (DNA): TGTGCCAGTAGTTTAGGGACTAGCGAGCAGTACTTC.

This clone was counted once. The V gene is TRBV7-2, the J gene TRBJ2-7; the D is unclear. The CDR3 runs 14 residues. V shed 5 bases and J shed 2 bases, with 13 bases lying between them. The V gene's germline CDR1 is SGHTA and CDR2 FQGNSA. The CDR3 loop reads CASSPRLTPYEQYF. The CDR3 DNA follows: TGTGCCAGCAGCCCCAGACTGACTCCCTACGAGCAGTACTTC.

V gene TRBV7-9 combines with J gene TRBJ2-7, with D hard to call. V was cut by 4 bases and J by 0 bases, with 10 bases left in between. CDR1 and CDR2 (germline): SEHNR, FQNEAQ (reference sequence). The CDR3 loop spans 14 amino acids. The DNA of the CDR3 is TGTGCCAGCAGCTCGGCAGCCCCCTCCTACGAGCAGTACTTC. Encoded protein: CASSSAAPSYEQYF.

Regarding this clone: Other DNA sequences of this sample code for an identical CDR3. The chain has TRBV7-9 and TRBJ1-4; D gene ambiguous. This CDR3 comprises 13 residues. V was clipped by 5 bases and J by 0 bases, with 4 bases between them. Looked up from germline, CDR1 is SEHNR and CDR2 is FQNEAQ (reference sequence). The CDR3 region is CASSGATNEKLFF. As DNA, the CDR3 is TGTGCCAGCAGCGGAGCAACTAATGAAAAACTGTTTTTT.

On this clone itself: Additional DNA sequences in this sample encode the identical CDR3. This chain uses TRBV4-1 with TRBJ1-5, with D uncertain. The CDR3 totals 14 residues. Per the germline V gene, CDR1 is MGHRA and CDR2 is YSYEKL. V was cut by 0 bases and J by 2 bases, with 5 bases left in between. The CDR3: CASSQERGNQPQHF. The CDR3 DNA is TGCGCCAGCAGCCAAGAGCGGGGCAATCAGCCCCAGCATTTT.

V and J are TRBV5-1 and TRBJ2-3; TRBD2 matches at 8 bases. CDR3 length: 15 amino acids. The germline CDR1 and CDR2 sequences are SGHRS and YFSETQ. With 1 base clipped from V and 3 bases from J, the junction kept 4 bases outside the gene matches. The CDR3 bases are TGCGCCAGCAGCTTGTTACTAGCGGAAACAGATACGCAGTATTTT. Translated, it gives CASSLLLAETDTQYF.